This TCR beta chain was recovered during a study of shared clonotypes between healthy human individuals. Broader study findings: The sampled material consisted only of blood, and tissue repertoires are likely to differ. In a few donors, about 5% of naive CD4 clonotypes appeared in common.

With respect to this clone: What it binds is unknown.

Looked up from germline, CDR1 is SNHLY and CDR2 is FYNNEI. Germline trimming cut 6 bases from V and 3 bases from J; bases unmatched to any gene: 6. The CDR3 runs to 14 residues. Several immunoSEQ 96-well plates shared each subset's DNA, each plate a replicate. Generated by immunoSEQ multiplex PCR, the TCRdb table keeps only in-frame clones and is missing some. The sample shows around 700,000 clones, 60% to 80% of them seen only once. The sequence was collected from a woman between 25 and 40 years old in good health. The chain employs TRBV2 and TRBJ1-2; 8 bases fit TRBD1. The sequenced sample consisted of memory CD4+ T cells sorted from blood. Subset of the sample: CD45RA-negative fraction. This CDR3 reads CASRPGQGHYGYTF. In DNA form, the CDR3 reads TGTGCCAGCAGACCTGGACAGGGACACTATGGCTACACCTTC.